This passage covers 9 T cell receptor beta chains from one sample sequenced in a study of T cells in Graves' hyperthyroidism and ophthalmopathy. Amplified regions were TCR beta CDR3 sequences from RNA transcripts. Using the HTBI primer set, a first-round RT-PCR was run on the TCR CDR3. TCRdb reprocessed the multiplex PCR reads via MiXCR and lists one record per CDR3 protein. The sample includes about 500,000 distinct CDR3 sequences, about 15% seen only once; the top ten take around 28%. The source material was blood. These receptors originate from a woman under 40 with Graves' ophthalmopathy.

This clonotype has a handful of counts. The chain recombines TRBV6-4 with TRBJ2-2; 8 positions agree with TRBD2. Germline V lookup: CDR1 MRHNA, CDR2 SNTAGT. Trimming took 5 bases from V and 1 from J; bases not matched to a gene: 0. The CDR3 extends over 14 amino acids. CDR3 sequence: CASSTSGNTGELFF. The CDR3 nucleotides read TGTGCCAGCAGTACTAGCGGGAACACCGGGGAGCTGTTTTTT.

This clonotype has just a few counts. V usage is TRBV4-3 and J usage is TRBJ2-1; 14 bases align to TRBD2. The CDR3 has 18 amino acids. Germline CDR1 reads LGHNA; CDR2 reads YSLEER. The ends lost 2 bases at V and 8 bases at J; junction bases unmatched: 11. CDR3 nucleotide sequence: TGCGCCAGCAGCCAAAACTTGAGACTAGCGGGAGGGCCCGATGAGCAGTTCTTC. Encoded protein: CASSQNLRLAGGPDEQFF.

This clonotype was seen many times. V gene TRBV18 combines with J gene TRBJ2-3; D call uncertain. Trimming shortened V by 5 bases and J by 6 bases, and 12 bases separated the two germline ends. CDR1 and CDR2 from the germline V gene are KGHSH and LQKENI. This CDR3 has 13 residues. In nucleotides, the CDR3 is TGTGCCAGCTCAAACCTTCCCAGGGATACGCAGTATTTT. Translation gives CASSNLPRDTQYF.

The CDR3 protein is CASGHNTGELFF. CDR3 DNA sequence: TGTGCCAGCGGACACAACACCGGGGAGCTGTTTTTT. J is TRBJ2-2 and V is TRBV7-8, with D perhaps matching TRBD1 (5 bases). V shed 8 bases and J shed 2 bases, with 6 bases lying between them. The CDR3 has 12 amino acids. The V gene's germline CDR1 is SGHVS and CDR2 FQNEAQ.

CDR3 nucleotides: TGTGCCAGCAGCCAACACCGGGACAGGCGCGAGACCCAGTACTTC. This translates into CASSQHRDRRETQYF. The gene calls are TRBV3-1 and TRBJ2-5, with TRBD1 identical over 8 bases. The CDR3 contains 15 residues. The germline V gene has CDR1 LGHDT and CDR2 YNNKEL (reference sequence). J gave up 5 bases and V 2 bases, and 7 bases lay outside the gene matches.

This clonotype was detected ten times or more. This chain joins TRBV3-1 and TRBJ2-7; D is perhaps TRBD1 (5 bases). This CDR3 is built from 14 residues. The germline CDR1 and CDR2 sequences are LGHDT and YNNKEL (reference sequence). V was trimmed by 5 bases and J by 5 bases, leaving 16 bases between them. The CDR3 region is CASSSLGEGDEQYF. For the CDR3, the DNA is TGTGCCAGCAGCTCCCTAGGGGAAGGAGACGAGCAGTACTTC.

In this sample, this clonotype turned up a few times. CDR3 bases: TGTGCCAGCAGAGACCGAGCAGGGCAAGGTCAGCCCCAGCATTTT. Protein: CASRDRAGQGQPQHF. The chain is built from TRBV28 and TRBJ1-5; D possibly corresponds to TRBD1 (5 bases). The CDR3 totals 15 residues. Germline V gives CDR1 MDHEN, CDR2 SYDVKM. V dropped 6 bases and J dropped 6 bases, with 18 bases sitting between them.

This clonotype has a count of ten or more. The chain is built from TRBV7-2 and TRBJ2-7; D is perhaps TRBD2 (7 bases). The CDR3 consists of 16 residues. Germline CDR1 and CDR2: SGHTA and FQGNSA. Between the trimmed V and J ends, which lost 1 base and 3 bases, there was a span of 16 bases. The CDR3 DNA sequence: TGTGCCAGCAGCTTAGAGGGGGGGCCCTCTAACTACGAGCAGTACTTC. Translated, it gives CASSLEGGPSNYEQYF.

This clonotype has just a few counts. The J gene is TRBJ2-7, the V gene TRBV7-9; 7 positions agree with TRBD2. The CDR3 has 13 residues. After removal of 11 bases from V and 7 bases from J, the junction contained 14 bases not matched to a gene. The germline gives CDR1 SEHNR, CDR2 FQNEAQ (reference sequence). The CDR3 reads CAVSGPPRGEQYF. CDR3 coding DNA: TGTGCCGTTAGCGGGCCTCCCCGAGGAGAGCAGTACTTC.